The 18 T cell receptor beta chains below all came from one sample that was sequenced in a study of blood T cell repertoires in COVID-19. Libraries were prepared by immunoSEQ multiplex PCR; TCRdb keeps only in-frame clonotypes and omits some of them. The sample includes a few hundred thousand clones, approximately 86% of them seen just once. The sample taken for sequencing was PBMCs or T cells enriched from blood (not recorded which). The source is a woman aged 60 to 75 who had recovered from COVID-19.

V usage is TRBV27 and J usage is TRBJ2-3; 12 bases agree with TRBD2. CDR1 and CDR2 from the germline V gene are MNHEY and SMNVEV (reference sequence). J gave up 1 base and V 6 bases, and 8 bases lay outside the gene matches. CDR3 length: 17 amino acids. The CDR3 DNA is TGTGCCAGCAGCCTAGGGAGGACTAGCGGGGGCACAGATACGCAGTATTTT. Translated, it gives CASSLGRTSGGTDTQYF.

V and J are TRBV3-1 (or the pseudogene TRBV3-2) and TRBJ1-1; 8 nucleotides align to TRBD1. The V segment lost 3 bases and the J segment 0 bases; nucleotides outside the gene matches: 6. The V gene's germline CDR1 is LGHDT and CDR2 YNNKEL (reference sequence). This CDR3 has 16 amino acids. The CDR3 DNA reads as TGTGCCAGCAGCCAGTCAGACAGGGGCATGAACACTGAAGCTTTCTTT. The encoded protein is CASSQSDRGMNTEAFF.

This clone appeared a single time. V and J are TRBV28 and TRBJ1-4; TRBD1 matches 7 bases. Germline V gives CDR1 MDHEN, CDR2 SYDVKM. This CDR3 comprises 14 residues. The trim removed 6 bases at V and 8 bases at J, leaving 9 bases unmatched. DNA of the CDR3: TGTGCCAGCAGCCTGACAGGGATCGGGGAAAAACTGTTTTTT. Translation: CASSLTGIGEKLFF. Together with reference TRBV28 and TRBJ1-4, the CDR3 gives the full variable domain: DVKVTQSSRYLVKRTGEKVFLECVQDMDHENMFWYRQDPGLGLRLIYFSYDVKMKEKGDIPEGYSVSREKKERFSLILESASTNQTSMYLCASSLTGIGEKLFFGSGTQLSVL.

This clone was seen a single time. The V and J genes are TRBV2 and TRBJ1-1; maybe TRBD1 (6 bases). Germline CDR1 reads SNHLY; CDR2 reads FYNNEI. This CDR3 spans 15 amino acids. The ends were cut back, 0 bases at V and 8 bases at J, with 16 bases in the middle. The CDR3 region is CASSEALGGVSEAFF. The CDR3 DNA follows: TGTGCCAGCAGTGAAGCACTAGGGGGGGTGAGCGAAGCTTTCTTT.

In DNA, the CDR3 is TGCGCCAGCAGCCAACGGCTAGTCAATGAGCAGTTCTTC. Its translation: CASSQRLVNEQFF. V gene TRBV4-1 combines with J gene TRBJ2-1; D not resolved. In germline, CDR1 is MGHRA, CDR2 YSYEKL. With 2 bases removed from V and 6 bases from J, the gap between germline ends came to 8 bases. The CDR3 runs 13 residues.

V and J are TRBV6-5 and TRBJ2-7, with D unclear. The CDR3 is 10 residues long. V was pared by 5 bases and J by 3 bases, with 2 bases between. Germline loops: CDR1 MNHEY, CDR2 SVGAGI. The CDR3 nucleotides read TGTGCCAGCAGTCTCTACGAGCAGTACTTC. Translation: CASSLYEQYF.

This clone turned up a few times. The V gene is TRBV23-1, the J gene TRBJ2-7; D is perhaps TRBD1 (5 bases). TRBV23-1 is flagged as an ORF with uncertain function. The CDR3 is made up of 16 amino acids. V lost 2 bases to trimming and J lost 1 base, with 15 bases between them. The CDR3 sequence is CASSQDSLASSYEQYV. The CDR3 bases are TGCGCCAGCAGTCAAGACAGTTTAGCCTCTTCCTACGAGCAGTACGTC.

The rearrangement uses TRBV7-9 and TRBJ1-6; D is perhaps TRBD1 (5 bases). Looked up from germline, CDR1 is SEHNR and CDR2 is FQNEAQ (reference sequence). The V end lost 6 bases, the J end lost 7 bases, and 13 bases lay between the germline ends. The CDR3 covers 14 residues. Here the CDR3 reads CASRSGSWNSPLHF. The CDR3 nucleotides are TGTGCCAGCAGGTCAGGGTCTTGGAATTCACCCCTCCACTTT.

The rearrangement joins TRBV10-3 to TRBJ1-3; possibly TRBD1 for D (6 bases). The CDR3 loop spans 13 amino acids. V lost 6 bases and J lost 6, with 12 bases in between. The V gene's germline CDR1 is ENHRY and CDR2 SYGVKD. The chain's CDR3 is CAIRQGGENTIYF. In DNA, the CDR3 is TGTGCCATCAGACAGGGTGGGGAAAACACCATATATTTT.

The chain has TRBV6-5 and TRBJ2-6; TRBD2 is a possible D gene (7 bases). Germline-derived CDR1 and CDR2 are MNHEY and SVGAGI. V lost 0 bases to trimming and J lost 8 bases, with 14 bases between them. This CDR3 contains 16 residues. For the CDR3, the DNA is TGTGCCAGCAGTTACTCGGCGGGGGCGGGGCCCAACGTCCTGACTTTC. This sequence encodes CASSYSAGAGPNVLTF.

This clone was observed a few times. This sequence joins TRBV2 and TRBJ1-2; 7 positions match TRBD1. The CDR3 length is 14 residues. V trimming: 5 bases; J trimming: 7 bases; junction bases outside the gene matches: 10. Germline V gene lookup returns CDR1 SNHLY and CDR2 FYNNEI. This CDR3 is CASSPPGQRTGYTF. DNA of the CDR3: TGTGCCAGCAGTCCGCCGGGACAGCGGACTGGCTACACCTTC.

The V and J genes are TRBV10-2 and TRBJ1-1; a weak D match, TRBD1 (6 bases). The CDR3 length is 14 residues. Germline V gives CDR1 WSHSY, CDR2 SAAADI. V gave up 4 bases and J gave up 3 bases, with 12 bases separating them. CDR3 DNA sequence: TGCGCCAGCAGTGGAGATCAGGGGTACACTGAAGCTTTCTTT. This codes for CASSGDQGYTEAFF.

V is TRBV10-1 and J is TRBJ2-7; possible D gene TRBD1, 6 bases. The CDR3 spans 15 residues. The germline gives CDR1 WNHNN, CDR2 SYGVQD (reference sequence). V lost 3 bases, J lost 0 bases, and 12 bases lay in between. CDR3 in amino acids: CASSDRRTDSYEQYF. The CDR3 nucleotides are TGCGCCAGCAGTGATAGGAGGACAGACTCCTACGAGCAGTACTTC.

This chain uses TRBV5-3 with TRBJ2-7; 8 nucleotides align to TRBD2. TRBV5-3 falls under the ORF class, with uncertain function. The CDR3 length is 17 residues. V shed 0 bases and J 1 base; nucleotides not matched to a gene: 9. The CDR3 DNA reads TGTGCCAGAAGCTTGGCCGCTGGTAGCGGGGTATCCTACGAGCAGTACTTC. This translates into CARSLAAGSGVSYEQYF.

This sequence joins TRBV7-2 and TRBJ1-4, with a tentative D call TRBD1 (6 bases). Germline CDR1 SGHTA, CDR2 FQGNSA. Trimming took 6 bases from V and 0 from J, leaving 14 bases between them. This CDR3 has 16 amino acids. CDR3: CASRRGDTSTNEKLFF. In DNA form, the CDR3 reads TGTGCCAGCAGGAGAGGGGACACATCAACTAATGAAAAACTGTTTTTT. The variable domain in full, with the rest retrieved from reference TRBV7-2 and TRBJ1-4, is GAGVSQSPSNKVTEKGKDVELRCDPISGHTALYWYRQSLGQGLEFLIYFQGNSAPDKSGLPSDRFSAERTGGSVSTLTIQRTQQEDSAVYLCASRRGDTSTNEKLFFGSGTQLSVL.

The rearrangement uses TRBV10-3 and TRBJ1-5; TRBD1 aligns across 9 bases. V lost 10 bases and J lost 1; bases outside the gene matches: 8. The CDR3 runs to 15 residues. Germline loops: CDR1 ENHRY, CDR2 SYGVKD. CDR3 region: CATSTGGESNQPQHF. The CDR3 DNA follows: TGTGCCACCTCAACAGGGGGCGAGAGCAATCAGCCCCAGCATTTT.

The chain has TRBV2 and TRBJ2-7, with TRBD1 matching 8 bases. Germline loops: CDR1 SNHLY, CDR2 FYNNEI. The ends lost 2 bases at V and 7 bases at J; junction bases unmatched: 4. The CDR3 is 13 amino acids. CDR3 region: CASSEQQGGEQYV. The DNA for the CDR3 is TGTGCCAGCAGTGAACAACAGGGGGGTGAGCAGTACGTC.

The CDR3 DNA reads as TGCGCCAGCAGCTTAGGGGACATCCTCCCTAGGGCCGAAGCTTTCTTT. This gives the protein CASSLGDILPRAEAFF. This rearrangement joins TRBV5-1 to TRBJ1-1; perhaps TRBD1 as D (6 bases). Trimming pared 2 bases from V and 8 bases from J, leaving 22 bases between. CDR1 is SGHRS, CDR2 YFSETQ, per germline. This CDR3 is built from 16 residues.